One and the same sample provided the 14 T cell receptor beta chains below, sequenced in a study of cytomegalovirus exposure and HLA in healthy donors. The method was immunoSEQ multiplex PCR; TCRdb's version includes in-frame clones alone and lacks a portion of them. This table has roughly 300,000 clones, roughly 87% appearing once. The sample comprised PBMCs. The receptors were sampled from a woman under 40 in good health and CMV-seropositive.

The V and J genes are TRBV2 and TRBJ2-1; D might be TRBD1 (5 bases). This CDR3 has 14 residues. The V gene's germline CDR1 is SNHLY and CDR2 FYNNEI. Trimming removed 6 bases at V and 8 bases at J, with 17 bases between. The DNA for the CDR3 is TGTGCCAGCAGCCAGGGTTCCTTGAGCTATGAGCAGTTCTTC. Its protein is CASSQGSLSYEQFF.

V and J are TRBV7-6 and TRBJ1-1, with 8 bases lining up with TRBD1. V lost 2 bases and J lost 2; bases outside the gene matches: 4. This CDR3 has 15 residues. The germline V gene has CDR1 SGHVS and CDR2 FNYEAQ. The CDR3 DNA reads as TGTGCCAGCAGCTTATTTGACAGGGGAAACACTGAAGCTTTCTTT. It specifies CASSLFDRGNTEAFF.

The chain employs TRBV4-3 and TRBJ2-3, with 13 bases lining up with TRBD2. Germline-derived CDR1 and CDR2 are LGHNA and YSLEER. The V segment lost 4 bases and the J segment 1 base; nucleotides outside the gene matches: 5. There are 17 residues in the CDR3. The CDR3 spells CASSPTSGGAGTDTQYF. The CDR3 DNA follows: TGCGCCAGCAGCCCCACTAGCGGGGGGGCGGGCACAGATACGCAGTATTTT.

This clone was seen a few times. V is TRBV27 and J is TRBJ2-2; a possible D gene is TRBD1 (5 bases). Trimming cost V 5 bases and J 7 bases, with 14 bases left between them. The germline CDR1 and CDR2 sequences are MNHEY and SMNVEV (reference sequence). This CDR3 region has 14 residues. The CDR3 DNA follows: TGTGCCAGCAGTAAAATCTCAGGGCACGGGGAGCTGTTTTTT. Amino acids: CASSKISGHGELFF.

The V gene is TRBV11-3, the J gene TRBJ2-7; D is possibly TRBD1 (5 bases). The germline V gene has CDR1 SGHNT and CDR2 YENEEA. The V and J ends lost 1 base and 3 bases respectively, with 10 bases between them. The CDR3 length is 14 residues. The CDR3: CASSLAQGGYEQYF. The CDR3 nucleotides are TGTGCCAGCAGCTTAGCTCAGGGTGGCTACGAGCAGTACTTC.

The chain couples TRBV4-2 to TRBJ2-3, with a tentative D call TRBD1 (6 bases). The CDR3 totals 16 residues. The germline CDR1 and CDR2 sequences are LGHNA and YNFKEQ. V shed 1 base and J shed 3 bases, with 14 bases lying between them. CDR3 nucleotide sequence: TGTGCCAGCAGCCAAGGGGGGCCCGGGACAACAGATACGCAGTATTTT. It translates to CASSQGGPGTTDTQYF.

This rearrangement joins TRBV30 to TRBJ2-1; D gene unclear. This CDR3 has 12 residues. V lost 4 bases and J 6 bases, leaving 10 bases between the germline ends. Germline V gene data show CDR1 as GTSNPN and CDR2 as SVGIG (reference sequence). Here the CDR3 reads CAWIWRGNEQFF. CDR3 coding DNA: TGTGCCTGGATCTGGCGCGGCAATGAGCAGTTCTTC.

This clone was observed once. The chain links TRBV30 to TRBJ1-5; D unresolved. The CDR3 covers 15 residues. CDR1 and CDR2 (germline): GTSNPN, SVGIG (reference sequence). Trimming shortened V by 0 bases and J by 4 bases, and 13 bases separated the two germline ends. The chain's CDR3 is CAWSVNTARNQPQHF. The CDR3 coding sequence is TGTGCCTGGAGTGTAAATACAGCTAGAAATCAGCCCCAGCATTTT.

The chain employs TRBV7-6 and TRBJ2-7, with D unclear. Germline lookup yields CDR1 SGHVS and CDR2 FNYEAQ. The CDR3 spans 10 residues. Trimming removed 5 bases from V and 8 bases from J, with 7 bases in between. Here the CDR3 reads CASSPPKQYF. CDR3 nucleotide sequence: TGTGCCAGCAGCCCGCCAAAGCAGTACTTC.

This clone was detected only a few times. The identical CDR3 is also encoded by other nucleotide sequences in the sample. The genes are TRBV13 and TRBJ2-7; D gene unclear. The germline V gene encodes CDR1 PRHDT and CDR2 FYEKMQ (reference sequence). This CDR3 has 12 residues. V was pared by 4 bases and J by 4 bases, with 8 bases between. DNA of the CDR3: TGTGCCAGCAGCTCCGGCAGATACGAGCAGTACTTC. Translating it yields CASSSGRYEQYF.

The J gene is TRBJ1-5, the V gene TRBV6-1; no definite D call. Germline CDR1 reads MNHNS; CDR2 reads SASEGT. V was trimmed by 4 bases and J by 1 base, leaving 11 bases between them. The CDR3 spans 15 residues. Here the CDR3 reads CASSVYKVSNQPQHF. DNA for the CDR3: TGTGCCAGCAGTGTTTATAAGGTGAGCAATCAGCCCCAGCATTTT.

The chain combines TRBV10-2 with TRBJ2-7, with 7 bases aligning to TRBD2. Trimming at V came to 0 bases and at J to 4 bases, leaving 6 bases not matched to a gene. The CDR3 contains 15 residues. Germline CDR1 and CDR2: WSHSY and SAAADI. CDR3 DNA: TGCGCCAGCAGTGAGTCTGGCGGGAGTAGATACGAGCAGTACTTC. Its protein is CASSESGGSRYEQYF.

This clone was detected only once. V and J are TRBV27 and TRBJ2-7; D is uncertain. The germline V gene has CDR1 MNHEY and CDR2 SMNVEV (reference sequence). V was trimmed by 0 bases and J by 0 bases, leaving 6 bases between them. CDR3 length equals 14 residues. The CDR3, as DNA: TGTGCCAGCAGTTTATCGGGCCTCTCCTACGAGCAGTACTTC. Its protein product is CASSLSGLSYEQYF.

The chain carries TRBV2 and TRBJ2-1; 13 nucleotides line up with TRBD2. V was pared by 8 bases and J by 10 bases, with 5 bases of the junction left unmatched. This CDR3 spans 13 amino acids. CDR1 is SNHLY, CDR2 FYNNEI, per germline. CDR3 residues: CASLGLAGYEQFF. The CDR3 DNA is TGTGCCAGCTTGGGACTAGCGGGATACGAGCAGTTCTTC.